This entry is about one T cell receptor (beta chain). A quantity of about 0.45 to 1 ug RNA underwent reverse transcription using random hexamers. TCRdb called the immunoSEQ multiplex PCR reads again in MiXCR, with one record for every CDR3 protein. The sample carries 100,000 to 150,000 distinct CDR3 sequences, about 94% recorded once. The data are from a study of CD8 T cells in Susac syndrome. CDR3 length equals 13 residues. CDR1 is SGHRS, CDR2 YFSETQ, per germline. Between the trimmed V and J ends, which lost 0 bases and 7 bases, there was a span of 10 bases. Material: CD4+ T cells from PBMCs. This TCR came from a human donor with multiple sclerosis. J is TRBJ1-1 and V is TRBV5-1; no clear D. The CDR3 region has the DNA TGCGCCAGCAGCTTGGCAGATGGGTATGAAGCTTTCTTT. Amino acid sequence: CASSLADGYEAFF.